Listed below are T cell receptor beta chains from one sample, sequenced in a study of T-cell memory formation after mild COVID-19. Via MiXCR, TCRdb re-called the 5' RACE reads, giving one row per CDR3 protein. Counted here are hundreds of thousands of distinct CDR3 sequences, 18% occurring once; the ten biggest clones make up approximately 13%. The specimen was PBMCs or a T cell subset sorted from them (not recorded which). The source of these receptors is an adult woman who had mild COVID-19 (a few samples of this study predate the infection). Cell type and time point are not known. CDR3s include the opening cysteine and the closing phenylalanine or tryptophan. D genes are given only for firm matches. Some rows mark clone size as missing; the rest say once, few, many or name a class of expanded clone.

j_call: TRBJ1-2; v_call: TRBV12-3/TRBV12-4; clone_size: -; d_call: -; cdr3_aa: CASSSPGGGYTF; cdr3_nt: TGTGCCAGCAGTAGCCCGGGGGGGGGCTACACCTTC
j_call: TRBJ2-3; v_call: TRBV29-1; clone_size: few; d_call: -; cdr3_aa: CSVGRVISSDTQYF; cdr3_nt: TGCAGCGTTGGCAGGGTCATATCATCAGATACGCAGTATTTT
j_call: TRBJ2-5; v_call: TRBV7-6; clone_size: few; d_call: TRBD2; cdr3_aa: CASSLPPGGGQETQYF; cdr3_nt: TGTGCCAGCAGCTTACCCCCCGGGGGGGGTCAAGAGACCCAGTACTTC
j_call: TRBJ2-3; v_call: TRBV12-3/TRBV12-4; clone_size: -; d_call: TRBD2; cdr3_aa: CASRVSGSRTDTQYF; cdr3_nt: TGTGCCAGCAGGGTTAGCGGGAGTAGAACAGATACGCAGTATTTT
j_call: TRBJ1-5; v_call: TRBV6-2/TRBV6-3; clone_size: few; d_call: TRBD1; cdr3_aa: CASSPGTGIQPQHF; cdr3_nt: TGTGCCAGCAGCCCCGGGACAGGGATTCAGCCCCAGCATTTT
j_call: TRBJ2-2; v_call: TRBV27; clone_size: -; d_call: -; cdr3_aa: CASRWGTGELFF; cdr3_nt: TGTGCCAGCAGGTGGGGGACCGGGGAGCTGTTTTTT
j_call: TRBJ1-1; v_call: TRBV18; clone_size: -; d_call: -; cdr3_aa: CASSGGAGNTEAFF; cdr3_nt: TGTGCCAGCTCAGGGGGCGCGGGGAACACTGAAGCTTTCTTT
j_call: TRBJ1-1; v_call: TRBV12-3/TRBV12-4; clone_size: -; d_call: -; cdr3_aa: CASSFKPNTEAFF; cdr3_nt: TGTGCCAGCAGTTTTAAACCGAACACTGAAGCTTTCTTT
j_call: TRBJ2-7; v_call: TRBV6-6; clone_size: -; d_call: TRBD2; cdr3_aa: CAARLAGADEQYF; cdr3_nt: TGTGCCGCTCGCTTAGCGGGAGCGGACGAGCAGTACTTC
j_call: TRBJ2-1; v_call: TRBV5-1; clone_size: few; d_call: -; cdr3_aa: CASSLTGRGNEQFF; cdr3_nt: TGCGCCAGCAGCTTGACAGGGAGAGGGAATGAGCAGTTCTTC
j_call: TRBJ2-7; v_call: TRBV3-1; clone_size: -; d_call: -; cdr3_aa: CASSQVGPVYF; cdr3_nt: TGTGCCAGCAGCCAAGTGGGACCAGTGTACTTC
j_call: TRBJ2-3; v_call: TRBV7-6; clone_size: -; d_call: -; cdr3_aa: CASSPGYGTTDTQYF; cdr3_nt: TGTGCCAGCAGCCCAGGGTACGGCACCACAGATACGCAGTATTTT
j_call: TRBJ2-3; v_call: TRBV7-8; clone_size: -; d_call: TRBD2; cdr3_aa: CASSSPGLAGPTDTQYF; cdr3_nt: TGTGCCAGCAGCTCGCCGGGACTAGCGGGCCCCACAGATACGCAGTATTTT
j_call: TRBJ2-2; v_call: TRBV7-9; clone_size: -; d_call: -; cdr3_aa: CASGRAGTGELFF; cdr3_nt: TGTGCCTCCGGCAGGGCCGGCACCGGGGAGCTGTTTTTT
j_call: TRBJ2-7; v_call: TRBV18; clone_size: few; d_call: -; cdr3_aa: CASSPQPGLHFDEQYF; cdr3_nt: TGTGCCAGCTCACCTCAACCGGGACTCCATTTCGATGAGCAGTACTTC
j_call: TRBJ1-5; v_call: TRBV16; clone_size: -; d_call: -; cdr3_aa: CASSQGAYQPQHF; cdr3_nt: TGTGCCAGCAGCCAGGGGGCTTATCAGCCCCAGCATTTT
j_call: TRBJ1-3; v_call: TRBV5-1; clone_size: many; d_call: TRBD1; cdr3_aa: CASSTDGGQGAGNTIYF; cdr3_nt: TGCGCCAGCAGCACCGACGGGGGACAGGGGGCTGGAAACACCATATATTTT
j_call: TRBJ2-2; v_call: TRBV12-5; clone_size: few; d_call: -; cdr3_aa: CEPTGELFF; cdr3_nt: TGTGAGCCGACCGGGGAGCTGTTTTTT
j_call: TRBJ2-1; v_call: TRBV6-2/TRBV6-3; clone_size: -; d_call: TRBD2; cdr3_aa: CASQRTSGGHHEQFF; cdr3_nt: TGTGCCAGCCAAAGGACTAGCGGGGGGCATCATGAGCAGTTCTTC
j_call: TRBJ1-1; v_call: TRBV12-3/TRBV12-4; clone_size: many; d_call: -; cdr3_aa: CASSSLLGTEAFF; cdr3_nt: TGTGCCAGCAGTTCTCTTCTCGGGACTGAAGCTTTCTTT
j_call: TRBJ2-1; v_call: TRBV29-1; clone_size: -; d_call: TRBD1; cdr3_aa: CSDGTGGEQFF; cdr3_nt: TGCAGCGACGGGACAGGCGGTGAGCAGTTCTTC
j_call: TRBJ2-5; v_call: TRBV2; clone_size: -; d_call: TRBD2; cdr3_aa: CASRGYAGVETQYF; cdr3_nt: TGTGCCAGCAGGGGATACGCGGGAGTGGAGACCCAGTACTTC
j_call: TRBJ1-2; v_call: TRBV4-1; clone_size: few; d_call: TRBD1; cdr3_aa: CASSQDNPTGGHGYTF; cdr3_nt: TGCGCCAGCAGCCAAGACAATCCTACAGGGGGCCATGGCTACACCTTC
j_call: TRBJ2-7; v_call: TRBV5-6; clone_size: -; d_call: -; cdr3_aa: CDSSLDAEQYF; cdr3_nt: TGTGACAGCAGCTTGGATGCCGAGCAGTACTTC
j_call: TRBJ2-2; v_call: TRBV19; clone_size: few; d_call: TRBD1; cdr3_aa: CASSWTGSDTGELFF; cdr3_nt: TGTGCCAGTAGTTGGACAGGCTCTGACACCGGGGAGCTGTTTTTT
j_call: TRBJ1-2; v_call: TRBV7-9; clone_size: few; d_call: -; cdr3_aa: CASTLSGNFYGYTF; cdr3_nt: TGTGCCAGCACCCTTTCCGGGAACTTCTATGGCTACACCTTC
j_call: TRBJ2-5; v_call: TRBV12-3/TRBV12-4; clone_size: -; d_call: -; cdr3_aa: CASSLVGGPAPGLDQETQYF; cdr3_nt: TGTGCCAGCAGTTTAGTGGGGGGCCCCGCCCCGGGACTCGACCAAGAGACCCAGTACTTC
j_call: TRBJ2-2; v_call: TRBV9; clone_size: few; d_call: -; cdr3_aa: CASSVVGDTGELFF; cdr3_nt: TGTGCCAGCAGCGTAGTAGGGGACACCGGGGAGCTGTTTTTT
j_call: TRBJ2-1; v_call: TRBV24-1; clone_size: -; d_call: -; cdr3_aa: CATSDSAEYNEQFF; cdr3_nt: TGTGCCACCAGTGATTCGGCAGAGTACAATGAGCAGTTCTTC
j_call: TRBJ2-7; v_call: TRBV29-1; clone_size: few; d_call: TRBD2; cdr3_aa: CSVVRAGAARYEQYF; cdr3_nt: TGCAGCGTTGTCCGTGCGGGAGCGGCGCGCTACGAGCAGTACTTC
j_call: TRBJ1-2; v_call: TRBV15; clone_size: -; d_call: -; cdr3_aa: CATSPIPGSHGYTF; cdr3_nt: TGTGCCACCAGTCCCATCCCAGGGTCCCATGGCTACACCTTC
j_call: TRBJ2-7; v_call: TRBV3-1; clone_size: few; d_call: TRBD2; cdr3_aa: CASSQGPGLAGREQYF; cdr3_nt: TGTGCCAGCAGCCAAGGGCCGGGACTAGCGGGAAGGGAGCAGTACTTC
j_call: TRBJ2-7; v_call: TRBV12-3/TRBV12-4; clone_size: few; d_call: -; cdr3_aa: CASSFRGEQYF; cdr3_nt: TGTGCCAGCAGTTTTAGGGGAGAGCAGTACTTC
j_call: TRBJ1-1; v_call: TRBV27; clone_size: -; d_call: TRBD1; cdr3_aa: CASSLSHRGGTEAFF; cdr3_nt: TGTGCCAGCAGTTTATCTCACAGGGGAGGCACTGAAGCTTTCTTT
j_call: TRBJ1-1; v_call: TRBV6-5; clone_size: -; d_call: TRBD1; cdr3_aa: CASSQRTGNTEAFF; cdr3_nt: TGTGCCAGCAGCCAAAGGACAGGGAACACTGAAGCTTTCTTT
j_call: TRBJ2-5; v_call: TRBV7-9; clone_size: -; d_call: TRBD1; cdr3_aa: CASSRGQGPQETQYF; cdr3_nt: TGTGCCAGCAGCCGGGGACAGGGGCCTCAAGAGACCCAGTACTTC
j_call: TRBJ1-1; v_call: TRBV7-9; clone_size: few; d_call: -; cdr3_aa: CASSLSQSNTEAFF; cdr3_nt: TGTGCCAGCAGCTTATCCCAGTCTAACACTGAAGCTTTCTTT
j_call: TRBJ2-7; v_call: TRBV4-1; clone_size: many; d_call: TRBD1; cdr3_aa: CASSHGQGAYEQYF; cdr3_nt: TGCGCCAGCAGCCACGGACAGGGGGCTTACGAGCAGTACTTC
j_call: TRBJ2-1; v_call: TRBV7-6; clone_size: -; d_call: -; cdr3_aa: CASSPGRVVAHNEQFF; cdr3_nt: TGTGCCAGCAGCCCCGGTCGCGTTGTAGCGCACAATGAGCAGTTCTTC
j_call: TRBJ1-2; v_call: TRBV5-5; clone_size: few; d_call: -; cdr3_aa: CASSLDSQVPYGYTF; cdr3_nt: TGTGCCAGCAGCTTGGACAGTCAGGTCCCCTATGGCTACACCTTC
j_call: TRBJ2-7; v_call: TRBV7-8; clone_size: few; d_call: -; cdr3_aa: CASSLGGSFTREQYF; cdr3_nt: TGTGCCAGCAGCCTAGGGGGTTCCTTTACTCGCGAGCAGTACTTC
j_call: TRBJ2-3; v_call: TRBV7-6; clone_size: -; d_call: TRBD2; cdr3_aa: CASTLAGRGTQYF; cdr3_nt: TGTGCCAGCACGCTAGCGGGGCGGGGTACGCAGTATTTT